Below are 18 T cell receptor beta chains sequenced from a single sample in a study of blood T cell repertoires in COVID-19. TCRdb's copy holds only in-frame clones and misses some; the assay was immunoSEQ multiplex PCR. The sample holds 200,000 to 250,000 clones; 65% to 85% are singletons and the top ten take approximately 6.2%. Sequenced sample: PBMCs or T cells enriched from blood (not recorded which). These receptors were taken from a woman aged 35 to 49 who had recovered from COVID-19.

The chain uses TRBV4-3 and TRBJ2-3; TRBD1 might be the D (5 bases). V shed 9 bases and J shed 3 bases, with 13 bases lying between them. CDR3 size: 13 residues. CDR1 LGHNA and CDR2 YSLEER come from the germline V gene. The CDR3 coding sequence is TGCGCCAGTTCGCCAGGGTTTACAGATACGCAGTATTTT. Amino acid sequence: CASSPGFTDTQYF.

The chain joins TRBV7-2 to TRBJ2-1, with D perhaps matching TRBD2 (6 bases). This CDR3 is 12 amino acids long. Trimming took 5 bases from V and 9 from J, leaving 11 bases between them. Germline V gene sequence: CDR1 SGHTA, CDR2 FQGNSA. CDR3: CASSPRDGEQFF. Written as DNA, the CDR3 is TGTGCCAGCAGCCCGCGGGACGGTGAGCAGTTCTTC.

The chain joins TRBV11-3 to TRBJ2-3; tentative D call: TRBD2 (6 bases). Trimming pared 7 bases from V and 2 bases from J, leaving 19 bases between. The CDR3 sequence is 16 residues long. CDR1 is SGHNT, CDR2 YENEEA, per germline. Here the CDR3 DNA reads TGTGCCAGCACCCCCCTGAGATCTAGCGACACAGATACGCAGTATTTT. This translates into CASTPLRSSDTDTQYF. Complete variable domain (other parts from reference TRBV11-3 and TRBJ2-3): EAGVVQSPRYKIIEKKQPVAFWCNPISGHNTLYWYLQNLGQGPELLIRYENEEAVDDSQLPKDRFSAERLKGVDSTLKIQPAELGDSAVYLCASTPLRSSDTDTQYFGPGTRLTVL.

This chain connects TRBV13 to TRBJ2-3; TRBD2 aligns across 12 bases. The CDR3 is 17 amino acids. Germline assignment: CDR1 PRHDT and CDR2 FYEKMQ (reference sequence). The V and J ends lost 3 bases and 0 bases, in that order; junction bases with no gene match: 4. CDR3: CASSFLLAGGSTDTQYF. The DNA of the CDR3 is TGTGCCAGCAGCTTTTTACTAGCGGGAGGAAGCACAGATACGCAGTATTTT.

The genes are TRBV19 and TRBJ2-1; 11 bases align to TRBD2. The ends lost 9 bases at V and 7 bases at J; junction bases unmatched: 11. Germline loops: CDR1 LNHDA, CDR2 SQIVND (reference sequence). The CDR3 runs 15 residues. The CDR3 loop reads CASTPLAGVGNEQFF. The CDR3 DNA sequence: TGTGCCAGCACCCCACTAGCGGGAGTGGGTAATGAGCAGTTCTTC.

V is TRBV6-1 and J is TRBJ2-3, with 9 bases aligning to TRBD2. This CDR3 is built from 20 residues. Germline CDR1 is MNHNS and CDR2 is SASEGT. Losses at the gene ends were 0 bases for V and 2 bases for J; bases not matched to a gene: 15. The CDR3 is CASSEAVASSSSGVTDTQYF. CDR3 in DNA: TGTGCCAGCAGTGAAGCGGTGGCCAGCTCGTCTAGCGGGGTCACAGATACGCAGTATTTT.

This chain connects TRBV9 to TRBJ1-3; weak D call: TRBD1 (6 bases). This CDR3 is built from 15 residues. CDR1 is SGDLS, CDR2 YYNGEE, per germline. V lost 1 base, J lost 7 bases, and 15 bases lay in between. The CDR3, as DNA: TGTGCCAGCAGCGTACTTGACAGGATTGGGAACACCATATATTTT. The encoded protein is CASSVLDRIGNTIYF.

Within the sample, this clone is medium-sized. The chain recombines TRBV9 with TRBJ1-4, with 8 bases fitting TRBD1. The CDR3 is 18 residues long. Germline CDR1 and CDR2: SGDLS and YYNGEE. V lost 4 bases and J lost 1; bases outside the gene matches: 12. CDR3 in DNA: TGTGCCAGCAGCCTAACGGACAGGGCAGGTGGAACTAATGAAAAACTGTTTTTT. Translation gives CASSLTDRAGGTNEKLFF.

The V gene is TRBV30, the J gene TRBJ1-2, with 8 bases that match TRBD1. Germline V lookup: CDR1 GTSNPN, CDR2 SVGIG (reference sequence). V lost 4 bases to trimming and J lost 6 bases; unmatched junction nucleotides: 7. CDR3 size: 13 residues. For the CDR3, the DNA is TGTGCCTGGACCCCGGACAGGGACCATGGCTACACCTTC. This gives the protein CAWTPDRDHGYTF.

The rearrangement uses TRBV12-3 or TRBV12-4 and TRBJ2-7; possibly TRBD2 for D (5 bases). CDR3 size: 13 residues. Deletions cut 3 bases from V and 5 bases from J, with 11 bases between. In DNA form, the CDR3 reads TGTGCCAGCAGTTTGGTGCGGCGGGACGAGCAGTACTTC. As protein: CASSLVRRDEQYF.

The chain couples TRBV27 to TRBJ1-6, with 9 nucleotides matching TRBD1. Germline V lookup: CDR1 MNHEY, CDR2 SMNVEV (reference sequence). V shed 3 bases and J 1 base; nucleotides not matched to a gene: 1. The CDR3 contains 16 residues. This CDR3 is CASSFGTGSYNSPLHF. The CDR3 bases are TGTGCCAGCAGTTTTGGGACAGGGTCCTATAATTCACCCCTCCACTTT.

This chain joins TRBV18 and TRBJ2-5; D remains ambiguous. Germline V gene lookup returns CDR1 KGHSH and CDR2 LQKENI. This CDR3 has 11 amino acids. The V gene lost 6 bases and the J gene lost 1 base, with 3 bases spanning the gap. The CDR3 DNA reads as TGTGCCAGCTCCCTCCAAGAGACCCAGTACTTC. This sequence encodes CASSLQETQYF.

This sequence joins TRBV28 and TRBJ1-2; 8 nucleotides line up with TRBD1. The CDR3 consists of 15 residues. J lost 4 bases, V lost 3 bases, and 7 bases had no gene match. CDR1 and CDR2 (germline): MDHEN, SYDVKM. CDR3: CASSFWGTGGYGYTF. The CDR3 region has the DNA TGTGCCAGCAGTTTTTGGGGAACAGGGGGCTATGGCTACACCTTC.

V and J are TRBV10-2 and TRBJ1-5; 8 bases are a match to TRBD1. CDR1 is WSHSY, CDR2 SAAADI, per germline. This CDR3 has 18 amino acids. The junction had 11 bases not matched to a gene; V was cut back by 0 bases and J by 4 bases. The CDR3 DNA is TGCGCCAGCAGTGAGTCATGGTGGGACAGGAGGTCGAATCAGCCCCAGCATTTT. Translating gives CASSESWWDRRSNQPQHF.

CDR3 region: CASWTSGGNNEQFF. The CDR3 nucleotides are TGTGCCTCATGGACTAGCGGGGGAAACAATGAGCAGTTCTTC. The chain is built from TRBV10-3 and TRBJ2-1; 13 bases fit TRBD2. The J segment lost 5 bases and the V segment lost 11 bases, leaving 6 bases of the junction unmatched. The germline V gene has CDR1 ENHRY and CDR2 SYGVKD. The CDR3 runs to 14 residues.

This chain connects TRBV30 to TRBJ1-5, with a possible D match to TRBD1 (5 bases). This CDR3 spans 13 amino acids. The V and J ends lost 4 bases and 0 bases respectively, with 7 bases between them. Per germline, CDR1 GTSNPN and CDR2 SVGIG (reference sequence). This CDR3 is CAWTGNSNQPQHF. CDR3 in DNA: TGTGCCTGGACAGGGAATAGCAATCAGCCCCAGCATTTT.

The genes are TRBV6-5 and TRBJ1-1; 7 positions agree with TRBD1. The V and J ends lost 2 bases and 7 bases, in that order; junction bases with no gene match: 4. This CDR3 contains 13 residues. Germline assignment: CDR1 MNHEY and CDR2 SVGAGI. The CDR3 is CASSYLRGREAFF. CDR3 nucleotides: TGTGCCAGCAGTTACCTAAGGGGGCGTGAAGCTTTCTTT.

This chain connects TRBV18 to TRBJ1-1; TRBD1 might be the D (6 bases). V was trimmed by 2 bases and J by 2 bases, leaving 15 bases between them. Germline V gives CDR1 KGHSH, CDR2 LQKENI. The CDR3 covers 16 residues. The CDR3 spells CASSPTGLGENTEAFF. The CDR3 region has the DNA TGTGCCAGCTCACCAACAGGGTTAGGGGAAAACACTGAAGCTTTCTTT. Using reference TRBV18 and TRBJ1-1 for the parts outside the CDR3, the full variable domain is NAGVMQNPRHLVRRRGQEARLRCSPMKGHSHVYWYRQLPEEGLKFMVYLQKENIIDESGMPKERFSAEFPKEGPSILRIQQVVRGDSAAYFCASSPTGLGENTEAFFGQGTRLTVV.